This entry describes one TCR beta chain. Its target is not known. This CDR3 contains 13 residues. V was trimmed by 5 bases and J by 9 bases, leaving 17 bases between them. CDR1 is MGHDK, CDR2 SYGVNS, per germline. Study findings and constraints: Whole repertoires were not studied in the larger cohort, only one V-J beta rearrangement.

Full-length variable regions came from constant-region reverse primers plus semi-nested Nested Universal Primer A PCR. TCRdb reprocessed the 5' RACE reads via MiXCR and lists one record per CDR3 protein. The sample has about 54,000 distinct CDR3 sequences; 17% are singletons. The specimen sequenced was naive CD4+ T cells sorted from blood. Stated subset: naive CD4+ T cells, CD4+CD45RA+CD25-. The source is a female donor with breast cancer. The chain combines TRBV25-1 with TRBJ2-7; D is perhaps TRBD1 or TRBD2 (5 bases each). The CDR3 sequence: CASSPSGSSGQYF. In nucleotides, the CDR3 is TGTGCCAGCAGTCCATCAGGGAGCTCTGGGCAGTACTTC.